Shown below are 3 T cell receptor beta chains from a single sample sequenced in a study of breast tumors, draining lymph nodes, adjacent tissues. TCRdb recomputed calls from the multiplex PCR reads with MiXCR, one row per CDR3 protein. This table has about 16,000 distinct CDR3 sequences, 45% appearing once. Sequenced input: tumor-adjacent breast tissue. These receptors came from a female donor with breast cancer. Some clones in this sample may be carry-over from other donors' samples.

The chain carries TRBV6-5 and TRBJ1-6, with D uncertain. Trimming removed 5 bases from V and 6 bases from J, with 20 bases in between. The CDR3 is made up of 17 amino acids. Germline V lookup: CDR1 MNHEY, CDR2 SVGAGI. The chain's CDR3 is CASSPSFVNPSNSPLHF. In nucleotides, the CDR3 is TGTGCCAGCAGTCCCTCATTTGTGAATCCTAGTAATTCACCCCTCCACTTT.

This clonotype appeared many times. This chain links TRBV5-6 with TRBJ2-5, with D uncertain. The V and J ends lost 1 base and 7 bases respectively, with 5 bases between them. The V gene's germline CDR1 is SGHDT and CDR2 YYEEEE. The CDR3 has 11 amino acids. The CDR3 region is CASSLLRTQYF. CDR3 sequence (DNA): TGTGCCAGCAGCTTGTTGCGGACCCAGTACTTC.

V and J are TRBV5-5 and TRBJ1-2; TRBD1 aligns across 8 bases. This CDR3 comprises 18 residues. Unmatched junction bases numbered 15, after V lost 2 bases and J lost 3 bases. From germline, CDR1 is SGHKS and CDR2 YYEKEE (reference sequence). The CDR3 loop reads CASSFLTAGGSFYYGYTF. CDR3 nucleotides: TGTGCCAGCAGCTTCTTGACGGCAGGGGGCTCTTTCTACTATGGCTACACCTTC.